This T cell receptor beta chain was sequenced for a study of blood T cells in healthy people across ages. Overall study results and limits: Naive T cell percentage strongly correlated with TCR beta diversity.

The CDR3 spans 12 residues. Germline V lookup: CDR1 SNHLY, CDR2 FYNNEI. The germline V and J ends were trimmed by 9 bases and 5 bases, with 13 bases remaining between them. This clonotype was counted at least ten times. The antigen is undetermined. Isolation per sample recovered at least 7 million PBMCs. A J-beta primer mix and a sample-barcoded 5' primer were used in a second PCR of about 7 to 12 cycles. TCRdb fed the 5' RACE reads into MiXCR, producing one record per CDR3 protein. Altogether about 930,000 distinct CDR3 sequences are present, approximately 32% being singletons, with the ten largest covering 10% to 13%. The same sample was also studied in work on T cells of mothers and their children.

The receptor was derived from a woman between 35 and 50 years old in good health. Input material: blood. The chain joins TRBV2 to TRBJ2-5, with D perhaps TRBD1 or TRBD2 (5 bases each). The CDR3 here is CARDTGQETQYF. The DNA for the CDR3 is TGTGCCAGGGACACGGGGCAGGAGACCCAGTACTTC.